Sequencing of this T cell receptor beta chain was carried out in a study of T cells after yellow fever vaccination. Turning to the study itself: Each low-cell-number fraction was prepared by means of SMART-Seq v4 Ultra Low Input.

From the 5' RACE reads, TCRdb called clonotypes with MiXCR, one entry per CDR3 protein. The repertoire holds just under 600,000 distinct CDR3 sequences, with about 13% as singletons. Findings and caveats of the study: Once the booster was given, most primary-vaccination clones reappeared, at around 96% for CD4 and around 90% for CD8.

This clonotype was counted many times. The antigen remains unidentified. The material was PBMCs, obtained on the day of the yellow fever booster vaccination. The TCR was taken from a man aged 30 to 45 who received the YFV17D yellow fever vaccine.

The CDR3 loop is CASSLDRVYGYTF. The DNA for the CDR3 is TGTGCCAGCAGCCTAGACAGGGTCTATGGCTACACCTTC. The chain couples TRBV3-1 to TRBJ1-2, with 7 bases that match TRBD1. V gave up 4 bases and J gave up 4 bases; unmatched junction bases: 3. From germline, CDR1 is LGHDT and CDR2 YNNKEL (reference sequence). The length of the CDR3 is 13 residues.